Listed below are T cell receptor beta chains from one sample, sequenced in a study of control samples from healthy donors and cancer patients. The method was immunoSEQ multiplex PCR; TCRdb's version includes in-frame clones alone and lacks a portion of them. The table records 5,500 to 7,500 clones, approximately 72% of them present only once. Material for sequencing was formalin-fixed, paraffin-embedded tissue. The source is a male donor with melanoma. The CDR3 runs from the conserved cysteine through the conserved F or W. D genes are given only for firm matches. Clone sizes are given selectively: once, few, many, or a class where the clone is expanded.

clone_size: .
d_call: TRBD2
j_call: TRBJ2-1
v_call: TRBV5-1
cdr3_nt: TGCGCCAGCAGCACCCAACCCGGGACTAGGGGCAATGAGCAGTTCTTC
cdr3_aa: CASSTQPGTRGNEQFF

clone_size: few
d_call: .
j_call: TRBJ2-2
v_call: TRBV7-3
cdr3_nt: TGTGCCAGCAGCCCCTCGACGGGGACACCCGGGGAGCTGTTTTTT
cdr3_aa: CASSPSTGTPGELFF

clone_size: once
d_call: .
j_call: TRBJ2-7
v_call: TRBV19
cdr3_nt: TGTGCCAGTAGTTTGCAAGAGGCTAGCGATGCCTACGAGCAGTACTTC
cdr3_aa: CASSLQEASDAYEQYF

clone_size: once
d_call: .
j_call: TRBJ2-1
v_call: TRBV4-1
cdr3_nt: TGCGCCAGCAGCTATGAAGTTGGTGAGCAGTTCTTC
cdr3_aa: CASSYEVGEQFF

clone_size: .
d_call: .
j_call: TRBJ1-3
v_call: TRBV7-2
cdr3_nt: TGTGCCAGCAGCCCTAGGGTGGTAAACACCATATATTTT
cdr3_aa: CASSPRVVNTIYF

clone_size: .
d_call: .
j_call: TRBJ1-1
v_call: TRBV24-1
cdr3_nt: TGTGCCACCAGTGATTTCGGGCACACTGAAGCTTTCTTT
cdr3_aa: CATSDFGHTEAFF

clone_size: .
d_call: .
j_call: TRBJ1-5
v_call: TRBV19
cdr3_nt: TGTGCCAGTACCGCATTTGTGAGGAGCAATCAGCCCCAGCATTTT
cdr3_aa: CASTAFVRSNQPQHF

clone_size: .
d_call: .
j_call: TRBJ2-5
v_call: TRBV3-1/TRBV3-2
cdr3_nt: TGTGCCAGCAGCCGGGAGACCCAGTACTTC
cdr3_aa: CASSRETQYF

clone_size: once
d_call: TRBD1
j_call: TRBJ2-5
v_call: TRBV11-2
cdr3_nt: TGTGCCAGCAGCTCCCGGACAGGGGGTCAAGAGACCCAGTACTTC
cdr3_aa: CASSSRTGGQETQYF

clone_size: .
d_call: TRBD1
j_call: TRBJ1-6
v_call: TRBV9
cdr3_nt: TGTGCCAGCAGCGCCCTTGACGGGACAGGGTTTTCACCCCTCCACTTT
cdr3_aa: CASSALDGTGFSPLHF

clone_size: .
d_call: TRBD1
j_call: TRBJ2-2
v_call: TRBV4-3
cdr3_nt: TGCGCCAGCAGCCGAGGACAGGGAGCCGGGGAGCTGTTTTTT
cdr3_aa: CASSRGQGAGELFF

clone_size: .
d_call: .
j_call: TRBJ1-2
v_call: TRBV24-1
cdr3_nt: TGTGCCACCAGTGACCAGAACATTTGGTATGGCTACACCTTC
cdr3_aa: CATSDQNIWYGYTF

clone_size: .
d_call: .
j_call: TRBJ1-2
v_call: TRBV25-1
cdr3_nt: TGTGCCAGCAGTGAGGGAGGACGCCTCTATGGCTACACCTTC
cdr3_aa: CASSEGGRLYGYTF

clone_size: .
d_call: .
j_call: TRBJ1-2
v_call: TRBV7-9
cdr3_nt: TGTGCCAGCAGCTTAGAAGGGGCATCGAACTATGGCTACACCTTC
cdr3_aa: CASSLEGASNYGYTF

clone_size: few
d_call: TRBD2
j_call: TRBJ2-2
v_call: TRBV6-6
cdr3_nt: TGTGCCAGCAGTCTCGAGGGAGCGGGAGGGCCAGGCGGGGAGCTGTTTTTT
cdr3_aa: CASSLEGAGGPGGELFF

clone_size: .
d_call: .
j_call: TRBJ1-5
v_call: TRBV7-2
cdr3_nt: TGTGCCAGCAGCTTAGATAGGGGAGGCGCCCAGCATTTT
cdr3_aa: CASSLDRGGAQHF

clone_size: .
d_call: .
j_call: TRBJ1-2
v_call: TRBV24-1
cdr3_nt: TGTGCCACCAACTCCGGGACCAACTATGGCTACACCTTC
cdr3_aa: CATNSGTNYGYTF

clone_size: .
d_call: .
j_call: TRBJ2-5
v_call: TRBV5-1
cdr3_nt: TGCGCCAGCAGCTTGTCCCTAGGGGAGCGGAAGACCCAGTACTTC
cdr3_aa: CASSLSLGERKTQYF

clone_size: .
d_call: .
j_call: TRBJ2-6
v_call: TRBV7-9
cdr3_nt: TGTGCCAGCAGCTTAGGACACTCTGGGGCCAACGTCCTGACTTTC
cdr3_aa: CASSLGHSGANVLTF

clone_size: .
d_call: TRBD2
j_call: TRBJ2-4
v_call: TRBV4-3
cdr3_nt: TGCGCCAGCAGCCAAGTTGGGAGGGGCTGGGAGTACTTC
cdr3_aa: CASSQVGRGWEYF

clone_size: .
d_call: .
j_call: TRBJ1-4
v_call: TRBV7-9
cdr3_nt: TGTGCCAGCAGCTTAGAGAGGACAGACAATGAAAAACTGTTTTTT
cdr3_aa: CASSLERTDNEKLFF

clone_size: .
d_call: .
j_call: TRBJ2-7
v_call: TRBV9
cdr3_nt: TGTGCCAGCAGCGCCCTGGGGGAGGCCTCCTACGAGCAGTACTTC
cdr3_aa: CASSALGEASYEQYF

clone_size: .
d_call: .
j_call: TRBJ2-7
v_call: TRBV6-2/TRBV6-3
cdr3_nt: TGTGCCAGCAGTTTCTCCGACAGAGTATCCTACGAGCAGTACTTC
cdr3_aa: CASSFSDRVSYEQYF